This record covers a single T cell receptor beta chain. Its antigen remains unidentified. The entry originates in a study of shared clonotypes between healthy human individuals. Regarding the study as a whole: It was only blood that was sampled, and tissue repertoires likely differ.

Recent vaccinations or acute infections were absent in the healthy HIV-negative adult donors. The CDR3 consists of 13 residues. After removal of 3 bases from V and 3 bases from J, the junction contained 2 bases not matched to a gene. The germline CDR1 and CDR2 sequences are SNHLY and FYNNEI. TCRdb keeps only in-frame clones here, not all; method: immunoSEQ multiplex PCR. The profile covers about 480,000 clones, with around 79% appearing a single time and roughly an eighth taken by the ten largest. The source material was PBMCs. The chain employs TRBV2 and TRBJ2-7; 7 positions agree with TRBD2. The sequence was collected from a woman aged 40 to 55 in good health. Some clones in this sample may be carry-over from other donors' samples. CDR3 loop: CASSDERDYEQYF. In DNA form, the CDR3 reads TGTGCCAGCAGTGATGAGCGGGACTACGAGCAGTACTTC.